This TCR beta chain originates from a study of cytotoxic CD8 clonotypes in ibrutinib-treated CLL (dated by TCRdb to 2020 to 2023). At the level of the whole study: The cohort was composed of 10 to 11 relapsed/refractory and about 15 treatment-naive patients; IGHV unmutated status was identified in approximately 18 patients. Partial responses were observed in roughly 24 patients and complete responses in 2; after a median follow-up of 68 months, remission was maintained in approximately 14 patients and progression was observed in approximately 12. Patients were still on ibrutinib when every remission and progressive disease sample was collected. Longitudinal samples were obtainable from about 30% of the roughly 90 participants in the trial. Cryopreserved peripheral blood mononuclear cells were collected at three points: before therapy, at response, and at either sustained remission or disease progression. On average, each sample yielded 255,043 productive templates and around 100,000 productive rearrangements. Response samples were taken after a median of around 13 months on treatment, ranging from 6 to 36 months. Here is what the overall study found, with its caveats: Public clonotypes were rare and either shrank or stayed stable during treatment, and the rise in clonality at ibrutinib response reflected expansion of private clonotypes. Clonality increased at ibrutinib response, stayed stable in sustained remission, and fell back toward baseline at progression. Baseline clonality exceeded that of age-matched healthy donors and correlated strongly with circulating CD8+ T-cell counts. Sustained-remission and progressing patients did not have matched sampling times, and lymph node repertoires were not examined.

The germline V gene (reference sequence) sets CDR1 to SGHKS and CDR2 to YYEKEE. The CDR3, cysteine through phenylalanine, is 18 amino acids long. The only DNA kept is the CDR3, 54 bases in frame from the first base. V is cut by 3 bases and J by 4 bases, and the space between the germline ends is 20 bases. Concerning this clone: Its binding antigen is unknown. One base away there is no much larger clone; base qualities are not given.

The time point label here, explained by the study, means: approximately 11 months on ibrutinib. Roughly 2.2 micrograms of genomic DNA were extracted from cryopreserved PBMCs for TCR beta library preparation. Longitudinal blood samples from CLL patients on ibrutinib monotherapy were analyzed using high-throughput TCR beta sequencing. Patients were enrolled in a phase 2 open-label single-center ibrutinib monotherapy trial. Each clonotype received, on average, 10x coverage in deep resolution sequencing performed on a MiSeq, where the target depth lay between 1 in 1 million and 1 in 200,000 T cells. TCR beta libraries were generated with the immunoSEQ hsTCRB Kit. On the study's bioinformatics: Data were analyzed with ImmunoSEQ Data Assistant and ImmunoSEQ Analyzer, with V, D and J genes assigned per IMGT definitions. Clonality, which ranges from 0 to 1, was calculated by subtracting the normalized Shannon entropy of productive rearrangement frequencies from one. Only overrepresented clonotypes making up at least 0.05% of the repertoire of each patient were included in the public clonotype analysis. About a dozen age-matched healthy donor repertoires from immuneACCESS served as clonality controls. TCRdb took over this immuneACCESS table, retaining in-frame rearrangements with V and J assigned. Such tables are incomplete; in checked studies, under half of the missing clones stem from an unresolved V gene, and the remainder is unexplained. V, J and clone size reflect that table, while D and trimming were determined from the DNA. The sample records over 200,000 clones, roughly 73% of which are singletons. The ten largest clonotypes hold about an eighth of the sample.

The chain joins TRBV5-5 to TRBJ2-6, with a tentative D call of TRBD1 or TRBD2, each matching 5 bases. Sample: PBMCs, taken after 12 months of ibrutinib treatment. This clonotype originated in a human donor with chronic lymphocytic leukemia. The sequence in DNA is TGTGCCAGCAGCTCGCCCCGGGGCTTATCCTCCGGGGCCAACGTCCTGACTTTC. Its protein product is CASSSPRGLSSGANVLTF.